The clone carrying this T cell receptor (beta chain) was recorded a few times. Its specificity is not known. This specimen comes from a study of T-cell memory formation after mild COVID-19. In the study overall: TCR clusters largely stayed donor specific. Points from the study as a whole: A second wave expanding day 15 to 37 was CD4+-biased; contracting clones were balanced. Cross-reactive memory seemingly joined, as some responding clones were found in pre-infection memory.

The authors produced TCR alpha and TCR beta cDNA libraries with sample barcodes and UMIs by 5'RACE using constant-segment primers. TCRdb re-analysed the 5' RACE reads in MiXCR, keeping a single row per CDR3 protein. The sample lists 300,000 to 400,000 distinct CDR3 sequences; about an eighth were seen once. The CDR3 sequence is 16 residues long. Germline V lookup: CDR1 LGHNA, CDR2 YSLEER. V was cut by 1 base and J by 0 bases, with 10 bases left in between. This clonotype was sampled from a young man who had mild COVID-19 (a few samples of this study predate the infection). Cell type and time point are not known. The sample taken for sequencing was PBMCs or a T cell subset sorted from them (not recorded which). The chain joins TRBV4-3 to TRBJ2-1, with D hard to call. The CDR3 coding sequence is TGCGCCAGCAGCCAAGTGGGGTACAGCTCCTACAATGAGCAGTTCTTC. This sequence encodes CASSQVGYSSYNEQFF.